This T cell receptor beta chain was captured in a study of molecular identifiers for immune sequencing clone quantification. Study details: Four of five splits of RNA from around 18,000 or 91,000 naive CD8 cells were sequenced in replicates. Study conclusions and caveats: Clone sizes could be underestimated for highly expanded clones when identical TCR molecules share a barcode. Clones above 20 RNA copies contained over 98% of effector molecules but under 1% of naive ones.

A single record per CDR3 protein comes from TCRdb applying MiXCR to the PCR reads. Here the sample spans some 88,000 distinct CDR3 sequences, around 20% being singletons. Naive CD8 T cell sorting was performed on the CD8+CD4-CCR7+CD45RA+ phenotype. The sample holds many counts of this clonotype. Its antigen is undetermined. This TCR derives from a human donor in good health. Some libraries in this study had Jurkat cell RNA spiked in. The specimen was naive CD8+ T cells from blood, with Jurkat cell RNA spiked in. Subset described: FACS-sorted CD8+CD4-CCR7+CD45RA+ naive T cells.

The CDR3 spells CASSQDYRRMNTEAFF. CDR3 DNA sequence: TGTGCCAGCAGCCAAGATTATCGGAGGATGAACACTGAAGCTTTCTTT. The chain uses TRBV3-1 and TRBJ1-1; no clear D gene. This CDR3 comprises 16 residues. Trimming stripped 0 bases from V and 0 bases from J, with 11 bases between. The germline CDR1 and CDR2 sequences are LGHDT and YNNKEL (reference sequence).